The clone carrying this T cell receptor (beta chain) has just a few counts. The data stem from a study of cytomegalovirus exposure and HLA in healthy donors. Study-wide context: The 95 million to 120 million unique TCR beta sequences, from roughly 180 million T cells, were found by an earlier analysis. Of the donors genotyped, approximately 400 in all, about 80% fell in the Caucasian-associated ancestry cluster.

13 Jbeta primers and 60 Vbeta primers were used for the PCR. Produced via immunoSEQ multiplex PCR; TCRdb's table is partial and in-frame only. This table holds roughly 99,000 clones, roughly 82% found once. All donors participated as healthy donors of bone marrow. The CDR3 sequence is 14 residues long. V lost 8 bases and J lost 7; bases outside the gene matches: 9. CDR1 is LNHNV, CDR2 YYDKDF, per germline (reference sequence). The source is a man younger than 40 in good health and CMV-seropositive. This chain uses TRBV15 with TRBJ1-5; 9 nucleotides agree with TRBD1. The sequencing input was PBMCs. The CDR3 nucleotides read TGTGCCACCGGTAAACAGGGGGCGCGACAGCCCCAGCATTTT. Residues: CATGKQGARQPQHF.